This T cell receptor (beta chain) was captured by sequencing in a study of blood T cell repertoires in COVID-19. The V and J ends lost 0 bases and 12 bases, in that order; junction bases with no gene match: 6. CDR3 size: 15 residues. The germline gives CDR1 SGHKS, CDR2 YYEKEE (reference sequence). This clone has just one count. In the original analysis: The assay estimated nucleated cells by amplifying reference gene primers. TCRdb's table, derived via immunoSEQ multiplex PCR, lists solely in-frame clones and lacks some. Clonal size and the V and J genes are those of that table, whereas D and trimming came from the DNA. The table shows 110,000 to 150,000 clones, with 75% to 85% occurring only once.

This chain links TRBV5-5 with TRBJ2-6; 10 bases are a match to TRBD1. This receptor was obtained from a man between 60 and 70 years old with acute or convalescent COVID-19. Sequences were obtained from peripheral blood. The CDR3 region is CASSLGGQGYSVLTF. CDR3 nucleotide sequence: TGTGCCAGCAGCTTGGGGGGACAGGGGTATAGCGTCCTGACTTTC. The variable domain in full, with the rest retrieved from reference TRBV5-5 and TRBJ2-6, is DAGVTQSPTHLIKTRGQQVTLRCSPISGHKSVSWYQQVLGQGPQFIFQYYEKEERGRGNFPDRFSARQFPNYSSELNVNALLLGDSALYLCASSLGGQGYSVLTFGAGSRLTVL.